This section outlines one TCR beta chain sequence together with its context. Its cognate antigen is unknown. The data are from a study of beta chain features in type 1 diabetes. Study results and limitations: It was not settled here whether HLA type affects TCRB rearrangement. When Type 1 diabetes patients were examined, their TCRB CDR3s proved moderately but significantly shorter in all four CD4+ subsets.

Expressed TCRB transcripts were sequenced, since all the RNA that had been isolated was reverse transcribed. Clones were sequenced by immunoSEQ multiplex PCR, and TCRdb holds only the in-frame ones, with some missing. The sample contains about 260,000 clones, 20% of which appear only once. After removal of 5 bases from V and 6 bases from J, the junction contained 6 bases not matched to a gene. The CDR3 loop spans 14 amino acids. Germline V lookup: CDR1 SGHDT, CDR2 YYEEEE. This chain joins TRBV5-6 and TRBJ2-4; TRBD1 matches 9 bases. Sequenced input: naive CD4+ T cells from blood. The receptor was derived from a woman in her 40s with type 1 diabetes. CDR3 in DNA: TGTGCCAGCAGTGGTGACAGGGGGGGAAACATTCAGTACTTC. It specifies CASSGDRGGNIQYF.